Listed below are T cell receptor beta chains from one sample, sequenced in a study of blood T cell repertoires in COVID-19. Some clones are missing from TCRdb's copy, which holds only in-frame ones; the method was immunoSEQ multiplex PCR. The repertoire holds about 250,000 clones, with 88% as singletons. Material for sequencing was PBMCs or T cells enriched from blood (not recorded which). The receptors derive from a woman aged 45 to 65 who had recovered from COVID-19. Each CDR3 is given with its conserved first and last residue. The order of the fields is clone size, V gene, J gene, D gene, CDR3 protein, CDR3 DNA. The D gene is left open where the match is weak. Clone sizes are given selectively: once, few, many, or a class where the clone is expanded.

NA	TRBV11-2	TRBJ2-7	NA	CASSPDPGLAWEQYF	TGTGCCAGCAGCCCCGACCCAGGGCTAGCGTGGGAGCAGTACTTC
NA	TRBV4-2	TRBJ2-1	NA	CASSRTGGDSYNEQFF	TGTGCCAGCAGCCGCACAGGGGGGGACTCCTACAATGAGCAGTTCTTC
NA	TRBV5-4	TRBJ1-4	NA	CASSPPAVGEKLFF	TGTGCCAGCAGCCCCCCGGCGGTGGGTGAAAAACTGTTTTTT
once	TRBV19	TRBJ2-3	NA	CASSIAITSTDTQYF	TGTGCCAGTAGTATAGCAATAACTAGCACAGATACGCAGTATTTT
NA	TRBV6-5	TRBJ2-7	TRBD1	CASSTQAQGAHEQYF	TGTGCCAGCAGTACTCAGGCACAGGGGGCCCACGAGCAGTACTTC
NA	TRBV28	TRBJ1-5	NA	CASSSPPYQPQHF	TGTGCCAGCAGTTCTCCCCCGTATCAGCCCCAGCATTTT
NA	TRBV21-1	TRBJ2-6	NA	CASSKEGTGASGANVLTF	TGTGCCAGCAGCAAAGAGGGGACAGGGGCCTCTGGGGCCAACGTCCTGACTTTC
NA	TRBV5-1	TRBJ1-3	NA	CASSPTGNTIYF	TGCGCCAGCAGCCCGACAGGAAACACCATATATTTT
NA	TRBV4-1	TRBJ2-2	NA	CASSQGTRGVGELFF	TGCGCCAGCAGCCAAGGGACTAGGGGGGTCGGGGAGCTGTTTTTT
NA	TRBV3-1/TRBV3-2	TRBJ2-7	TRBD2	CASSQALAGALEQYF	TGTGCCAGCAGCCAAGCACTAGCGGGAGCGCTCGAGCAGTACTTC
NA	TRBV27	TRBJ1-6	TRBD1	CASSLSRQGSSPLHF	TGTGCCAGCAGTTTATCGAGACAGGGATCTTCACCCCTCCACTTT
NA	TRBV7-3	TRBJ2-5	TRBD2	CASSRGTSGRQETQYF	TGTGCCAGCAGCCGAGGGACTAGCGGGAGACAAGAGACCCAGTACTTC
NA	TRBV7-6	TRBJ2-7	TRBD2	CASSAGLAGGSSSYEQYF	TGTGCCAGCAGCGCTGGACTAGCGGGAGGCTCGAGCTCCTACGAGCAGTACTTC
NA	TRBV27	TRBJ2-1	TRBD1	CASSSRLAGGPYNEQFF	TGTGCCAGCAGTTCACGACTCGCAGGGGGTCCCTACAATGAGCAGTTCTTC
NA	TRBV7-9	TRBJ2-1	NA	CASSRDLSNEQFF	TGTGCCAGCAGCCGGGACTTGTCCAATGAGCAGTTCTTC
NA	TRBV18	TRBJ1-1	TRBD1	CASSPSTGASTEAFF	TGTGCCAGCTCACCAAGTACAGGGGCGAGCACTGAAGCTTTCTTT
NA	TRBV5-4	TRBJ2-1	NA	CASSPPGFSSYNEQFF	TGTGCCAGCAGCCCCCCAGGGTTTAGCTCCTACAATGAGCAGTTCTTC
NA	TRBV28	TRBJ1-6	TRBD1	CASSLLDRILNSPLHF	TGTGCCAGCAGTTTATTGGACAGGATACTTAATTCACCCCTCCACTTT
NA	TRBV7-2	TRBJ2-3	TRBD2	CASSPGGALRDTQYF	TGTGCCAGCAGCCCCGGGGGGGCCTTGCGTGATACGCAGTATTTT
NA	TRBV4-3	TRBJ2-7	NA	CASSQDPATHEQYF	TGCGCCAGCAGCCAAGACCCAGCGACCCACGAGCAGTACTTC
NA	TRBV5-6	TRBJ1-2	TRBD1	CASSLGDRGRDYGYTF	TGTGCCAGCAGCTTGGGGGACAGGGGGCGCGACTATGGCTACACCTTC
NA	TRBV5-1	TRBJ2-5	TRBD1	CASSPQLTGAGETQYF	TGCGCCAGCAGCCCCCAACTGACAGGGGCCGGGGAGACCCAGTACTTC
NA	TRBV28	TRBJ1-5	TRBD1	CASSLRDSYQPQHF	TGTGCCAGCAGTTTGCGGGACAGCTATCAGCCCCAGCATTTT
NA	TRBV28	TRBJ1-5	NA	CASCPPPVYSSNQPQHF	TGTGCCAGCTGCCCACCCCCCGTTTACAGCTCAAATCAGCCCCAGCATTTT
NA	TRBV4-2	TRBJ2-5	NA	CASSQGLDQETQYF	TGTGCCAGCAGCCAAGGGTTAGACCAAGAGACCCAGTACTTC
NA	TRBV12-5	TRBJ2-1	NA	CASGLVGGDEQFF	TGTGCTAGTGGTTTGGTAGGAGGGGACGAGCAGTTCTTC
NA	TRBV19	TRBJ1-1	NA	CASSIDGRRGTEAFF	TGTGCCAGTAGTATAGATGGCAGGCGGGGTACTGAAGCTTTCTTT
NA	TRBV18	TRBJ2-1	TRBD2	CASSGTSGYNEQFF	TGTGCCAGCTCAGGGACTAGCGGGTACAATGAGCAGTTCTTC
few	TRBV5-4	TRBJ2-2	TRBD2	CASSLPSGSGGTGELFF	TGTGCCAGCAGCTTGCCTAGCGGGAGTGGGGGCACCGGGGAGCTGTTTTTT
NA	TRBV16	TRBJ1-1	NA	CASSQSGKGGTEAFF	TGTGCCAGCAGCCAATCGGGGAAGGGGGGGACTGAAGCTTTCTTT
NA	TRBV7-3	TRBJ2-1	NA	CASSLSLASNEQFF	TGTGCCAGCAGCTTAAGCCTAGCGTCCAATGAGCAGTTCTTC
NA	TRBV29-1	TRBJ1-1	NA	CSGRVSVSGEAFF	TGCAGCGGTAGGGTTTCGGTTAGCGGTGAAGCTTTCTTT
few	TRBV6-5	TRBJ2-5	NA	CASRVRKYQETQYF	TGTGCCAGCAGAGTCAGAAAGTACCAAGAGACCCAGTACTTC
NA	TRBV18	TRBJ1-6	TRBD1	CASSPSLDRGQSPLHF	TGTGCCAGCTCACCGTCGTTGGACAGGGGGCAATCACCCCTCCACTTT
NA	TRBV9	TRBJ2-2	TRBD2	CASQQGTSLNTGELFF	TGTGCCAGCCAACAGGGGACTAGCCTCAACACCGGGGAGCTGTTTTTT
NA	TRBV7-9	TRBJ2-3	TRBD2	CASGGTSVDTQYF	TGTGCCAGCGGCGGGACTAGCGTAGATACGCAGTATTTT
NA	TRBV30	TRBJ2-1	TRBD2	CAWRETSGIHNEQFF	TGTGCCTGGAGAGAAACTAGCGGGATACACAATGAGCAGTTCTTC
NA	TRBV6-5	TRBJ2-7	NA	CASQTGTTAYEQYF	TGTGCCAGCCAAACGGGGACAACCGCCTACGAGCAGTACTTC
NA	TRBV6-5	TRBJ1-2	TRBD1	CASSFRQGVGDGYTF	TGTGCCAGCAGTTTTCGACAGGGGGTAGGGGACGGCTACACCTTC
NA	TRBV29-1	TRBJ2-5	NA	CSVARGQETQYF	TGCAGCGTTGCACGGGGCCAAGAGACCCAGTACTTC
NA	TRBV19	TRBJ1-5	TRBD1	CASGRQGSYQPQHF	TGTGCCAGTGGGAGACAGGGGTCTTATCAGCCCCAGCATTTT
once	TRBV9	TRBJ1-1	TRBD1	CASSDRQGFEAFF	TGTGCCAGCAGTGATAGACAGGGTTTTGAAGCTTTCTTT
NA	TRBV2	TRBJ1-4	NA	CASSASRMREKLFF	TGTGCCAGCAGTGCATCTCGGATGAGGGAAAAACTGTTTTTT
NA	TRBV28	TRBJ2-1	NA	CASTGGGTGRNEQFF	TGTGCCAGCACCGGCGGCGGGACTGGGAGGAATGAGCAGTTCTTC
NA	TRBV9	TRBJ2-3	TRBD1	CASSFRQGSPDTQYF	TGTGCCAGCAGCTTCCGACAGGGGAGCCCAGATACGCAGTATTTT
NA	TRBV28	TRBJ1-5	NA	CASRSAGRGNQPQHF	TGTGCCAGCAGGTCGGCCGGGCGAGGGAATCAGCCCCAGCATTTT
NA	TRBV28	TRBJ2-3	NA	CASREMVGGPHTDTQYF	TGTGCCAGCAGAGAAATGGTAGGCGGGCCCCACACAGATACGCAGTATTTT
NA	TRBV6-4	TRBJ2-1	TRBD2	CASSDAGGSYNEQFF	TGTGCCAGCAGTGACGCGGGAGGCTCCTACAATGAGCAGTTCTTC